These T cell receptor beta chains were read from a single sample in a study of T cells in Graves' hyperthyroidism and ophthalmopathy. TCRdb re-derived calls from the multiplex PCR reads in MiXCR, one entry per CDR3 protein. The sample lists some 720,000 distinct CDR3 sequences, roughly 15% occurring once. The sequencing sample was made of blood. These receptor sequences come from a young man with Graves' hyperthyroidism. The CDR3 runs from the conserved cysteine through the conserved F or W. The order of the fields is clone size, V gene, D gene, J gene, CDR3 protein, CDR3 DNA. D genes are given only for firm matches. Rows may omit the clone size; those that give it use once, few, many or a size class.

abundance: many
v_gene: TRBV7-9
d_gene: -
j_gene: TRBJ2-3
CDR3aa: CASSLGLTSTDTQYF
CDR3nt: TGTGCCAGCAGCTTGGGACTCACTAGCACAGATACGCAGTATTTT

abundance: -
v_gene: TRBV6-1
d_gene: -
j_gene: TRBJ2-1
CDR3aa: CASSDGLGDYNEQFF
CDR3nt: TGTGCCAGCAGCGACGGGCTAGGAGACTACAATGAGCAGTTCTTC

abundance: many
v_gene: TRBV2
d_gene: -
j_gene: TRBJ2-1
CDR3aa: CASSENTGHEQFF
CDR3nt: TGTGCCAGCAGTGAAAACACCGGCCATGAGCAGTTCTTC

abundance: once
v_gene: TRBV7-9
d_gene: -
j_gene: TRBJ2-7
CDR3aa: CASSSVTEGYSYEQYF
CDR3nt: TGTGCCAGCAGCTCCGTGACGGAAGGGTATTCCTACGAGCAGTACTTC

abundance: few
v_gene: TRBV27
d_gene: -
j_gene: TRBJ2-7
CDR3aa: CASSLIGGVKQYF
CDR3nt: TGTGCCAGCAGTTTGATAGGGGGAGTCAAGCAGTACTTC

abundance: once
v_gene: TRBV4-3
d_gene: TRBD1
j_gene: TRBJ1-2
CDR3aa: CASSLAGTGVGEGYGYTF
CDR3nt: TGCGCCAGCAGCCTTGCCGGGACAGGGGTAGGTGAGGGCTATGGCTACACCTTC

abundance: few
v_gene: TRBV7-8
d_gene: TRBD2
j_gene: TRBJ2-1
CDR3aa: CASSASGAPPNEQFF
CDR3nt: TGTGCCAGCAGCGCTAGCGGGGCCCCTCCCAATGAGCAGTTCTTC

abundance: few
v_gene: TRBV27
d_gene: TRBD2
j_gene: TRBJ2-7
CDR3aa: CASSFVGRTFYEQYF
CDR3nt: TGTGCCAGCAGTTTTGTCGGGAGGACCTTTTACGAGCAGTACTTC

abundance: few
v_gene: TRBV29-1
d_gene: -
j_gene: TRBJ2-5
CDR3aa: CSVAGGMGTQYF
CDR3nt: TGCAGCGTAGCCGGGGGAATGGGGACCCAGTACTTC

abundance: -
v_gene: TRBV30
d_gene: -
j_gene: TRBJ1-4
CDR3aa: CAWMDQGFPTNEKLFF
CDR3nt: TGTGCCTGGATGGACCAGGGGTTCCCAACTAATGAAAAACTGTTTTTT

abundance: many
v_gene: TRBV12-3/TRBV12-4
d_gene: TRBD2
j_gene: TRBJ2-7
CDR3aa: CASTTSGDPYEQYF
CDR3nt: TGTGCCAGCACCACGAGCGGGGATCCCTACGAGCAGTACTTC

abundance: many
v_gene: TRBV28
d_gene: -
j_gene: TRBJ1-5
CDR3aa: CASSFRQLLYSNQPQHF
CDR3nt: TGTGCCAGCAGTTTTAGACAGCTCCTTTATAGCAATCAGCCCCAGCATTTT

abundance: -
v_gene: TRBV6-1
d_gene: TRBD1
j_gene: TRBJ1-1
CDR3aa: CASTQGGGMNTEAFF
CDR3nt: TGTGCCAGCACCCAGGGGGGAGGGATGAACACTGAAGCTTTCTTT

abundance: -
v_gene: TRBV9
d_gene: -
j_gene: TRBJ2-1
CDR3aa: CASSEGGFSYNEQFF
CDR3nt: TGTGCCAGCAGTGAGGGGGGGTTTTCCTACAATGAGCAGTTCTTC

abundance: -
v_gene: TRBV2
d_gene: -
j_gene: TRBJ1-6
CDR3aa: CASSLRPHSPLHF
CDR3nt: TGTGCCAGCAGCTTACGCCCCCATTCACCCCTCCACTTT

abundance: few
v_gene: TRBV7-8
d_gene: -
j_gene: TRBJ1-3
CDR3aa: CASSWGRTSGNTIYF
CDR3nt: TGTGCCAGCAGCTGGGGACGGACCTCTGGAAACACCATATATTTT

abundance: -
v_gene: TRBV7-2
d_gene: TRBD2
j_gene: TRBJ2-3
CDR3aa: CASSDLTSGFDTQYF
CDR3nt: TGTGCCAGCAGCGACTTGACTAGCGGCTTTGATACGCAGTATTTT

abundance: -
v_gene: TRBV20-1
d_gene: TRBD1
j_gene: TRBJ2-7
CDR3aa: CSASPGTELYEQYF
CDR3nt: TGCAGTGCTAGCCCCGGGACAGAACTATACGAGCAGTACTTC

abundance: -
v_gene: TRBV9
d_gene: -
j_gene: TRBJ1-1
CDR3aa: CASSVANSVDVGPDEAFF
CDR3nt: TGTGCCAGCAGCGTAGCTAATTCCGTGGATGTGGGACCCGATGAAGCTTTCTTT

abundance: -
v_gene: TRBV2
d_gene: TRBD1
j_gene: TRBJ2-7
CDR3aa: CASTQGSSYEQYF
CDR3nt: TGTGCCAGCACACAGGGGTCCTCCTACGAGCAGTACTTC

abundance: -
v_gene: TRBV3-1
d_gene: TRBD1
j_gene: TRBJ2-7
CDR3aa: CASRGTGVVEQYF
CDR3nt: TGTGCCAGCCGCGGGACAGGGGTCGTCGAGCAGTACTTC

abundance: few
v_gene: TRBV28
d_gene: -
j_gene: TRBJ1-2
CDR3aa: CASSRVDGYYYGYTF
CDR3nt: TGTGCCAGCAGTCGGGTGGATGGGTACTACTATGGCTACACCTTC

abundance: -
v_gene: TRBV20-1
d_gene: -
j_gene: TRBJ1-5
CDR3aa: CSARDANRPLNQPQHF
CDR3nt: TGCAGTGCTAGAGATGCCAACAGGCCTCTCAATCAGCCCCAGCATTTT

abundance: -
v_gene: TRBV27
d_gene: -
j_gene: TRBJ2-1
CDR3aa: CASSKGLFEQFF
CDR3nt: TGTGCCAGCAGTAAGGGACTTTTTGAGCAGTTCTTC

abundance: -
v_gene: TRBV28
d_gene: TRBD2
j_gene: TRBJ2-3
CDR3aa: CASSIPAGVETDTQYF
CDR3nt: TGTGCCAGTAGTATACCAGCGGGAGTCGAAACAGATACGCAGTATTTT

abundance: once
v_gene: TRBV29-1
d_gene: -
j_gene: TRBJ1-2
CDR3aa: CSADGGGYGYTF
CDR3nt: TGCAGCGCGGATGGGGGGGGCTATGGCTACACCTTC

abundance: few
v_gene: TRBV2
d_gene: TRBD1
j_gene: TRBJ2-4
CDR3aa: CASRGDRGNNIQYF
CDR3nt: TGTGCCAGCAGGGGGGACAGGGGCAACAACATTCAGTACTTC

abundance: -
v_gene: TRBV25-1
d_gene: -
j_gene: TRBJ2-3
CDR3aa: CASRGTAFPDTQYF
CDR3nt: TGTGCCAGCAGAGGGACCGCCTTCCCAGATACGCAGTATTTT

abundance: -
v_gene: TRBV6-1
d_gene: -
j_gene: TRBJ2-1
CDR3aa: CASSPGPIAENEQFF
CDR3nt: TGTGCCAGCAGCCCAGGACCGATAGCGGAAAATGAGCAGTTCTTC

abundance: many
v_gene: TRBV3-1
d_gene: -
j_gene: TRBJ2-3
CDR3aa: CASSQDLRGTDTQYF
CDR3nt: TGTGCCAGCAGCCAAGACTTAAGGGGGACAGATACGCAGTATTTT

abundance: many
v_gene: TRBV28
d_gene: -
j_gene: TRBJ1-1
CDR3aa: CASSSPGRATEAFF
CDR3nt: TGTGCCAGCAGTTCTCCCGGAAGGGCCACTGAAGCTTTCTTT

abundance: many
v_gene: TRBV5-1
d_gene: -
j_gene: TRBJ2-7
CDR3aa: CASSFAGSYEQYF
CDR3nt: TGCGCCAGCAGCTTCGCAGGGTCCTACGAGCAGTACTTC

abundance: -
v_gene: TRBV2
d_gene: TRBD2
j_gene: TRBJ2-7
CDR3aa: CASRNRTSGSYEQYF
CDR3nt: TGTGCCAGCAGGAACCGGACTAGCGGGAGTTACGAGCAGTACTTC

abundance: few
v_gene: TRBV6-1
d_gene: TRBD1
j_gene: TRBJ2-7
CDR3aa: CASSFFRDRGHEQYF
CDR3nt: TGTGCCAGCAGTTTCTTCCGGGACAGGGGCCACGAGCAGTACTTC

abundance: many
v_gene: TRBV5-5
d_gene: -
j_gene: TRBJ2-1
CDR3aa: CASSLNRVQGYNEQFF
CDR3nt: TGTGCCAGCAGCTTGAATAGGGTGCAGGGCTACAATGAGCAGTTCTTC

abundance: -
v_gene: TRBV6-1
d_gene: TRBD2
j_gene: TRBJ2-5
CDR3aa: CASSRGLAGGVEETQYF
CDR3nt: TGTGCCAGCAGTCGCGGACTAGCGGGAGGGGTGGAAGAGACCCAGTACTTC

abundance: many
v_gene: TRBV28
d_gene: TRBD1
j_gene: TRBJ1-3
CDR3aa: CASSRGSSGNTIYF
CDR3nt: TGTGCCAGCAGCAGGGGGAGCTCTGGAAACACCATATATTTT

abundance: -
v_gene: TRBV4-3
d_gene: -
j_gene: TRBJ2-2
CDR3aa: CASSQVRQVYNTGELFF
CDR3nt: TGCGCCAGCAGCCAGGTCCGACAGGTTTACAACACCGGGGAGCTGTTTTTT

abundance: -
v_gene: TRBV27
d_gene: TRBD2
j_gene: TRBJ2-3
CDR3aa: CASSFPARGTSGISTDTQYF
CDR3nt: TGTGCCAGCAGTTTTCCTGCGCGGGGGACTAGCGGGATTAGCACAGATACGCAGTATTTT